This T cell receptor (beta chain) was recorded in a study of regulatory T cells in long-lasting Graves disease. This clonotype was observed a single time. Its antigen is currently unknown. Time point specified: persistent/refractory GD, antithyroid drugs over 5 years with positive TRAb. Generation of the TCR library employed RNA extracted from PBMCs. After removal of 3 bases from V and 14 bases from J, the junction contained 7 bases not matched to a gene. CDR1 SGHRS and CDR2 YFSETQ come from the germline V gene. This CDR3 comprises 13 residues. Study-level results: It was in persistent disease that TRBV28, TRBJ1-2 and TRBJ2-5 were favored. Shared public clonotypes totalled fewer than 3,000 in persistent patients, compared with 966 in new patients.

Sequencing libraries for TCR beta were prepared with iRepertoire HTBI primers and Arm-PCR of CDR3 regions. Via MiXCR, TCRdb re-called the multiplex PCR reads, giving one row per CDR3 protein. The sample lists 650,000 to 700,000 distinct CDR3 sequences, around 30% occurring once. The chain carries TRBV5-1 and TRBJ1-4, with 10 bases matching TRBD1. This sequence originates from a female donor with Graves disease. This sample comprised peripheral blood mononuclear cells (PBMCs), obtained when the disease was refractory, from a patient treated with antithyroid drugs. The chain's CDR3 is CASSWTGGGTLFF. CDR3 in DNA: TGCGCCAGCAGCTGGACAGGGGGTGGGACGCTGTTTTTT.